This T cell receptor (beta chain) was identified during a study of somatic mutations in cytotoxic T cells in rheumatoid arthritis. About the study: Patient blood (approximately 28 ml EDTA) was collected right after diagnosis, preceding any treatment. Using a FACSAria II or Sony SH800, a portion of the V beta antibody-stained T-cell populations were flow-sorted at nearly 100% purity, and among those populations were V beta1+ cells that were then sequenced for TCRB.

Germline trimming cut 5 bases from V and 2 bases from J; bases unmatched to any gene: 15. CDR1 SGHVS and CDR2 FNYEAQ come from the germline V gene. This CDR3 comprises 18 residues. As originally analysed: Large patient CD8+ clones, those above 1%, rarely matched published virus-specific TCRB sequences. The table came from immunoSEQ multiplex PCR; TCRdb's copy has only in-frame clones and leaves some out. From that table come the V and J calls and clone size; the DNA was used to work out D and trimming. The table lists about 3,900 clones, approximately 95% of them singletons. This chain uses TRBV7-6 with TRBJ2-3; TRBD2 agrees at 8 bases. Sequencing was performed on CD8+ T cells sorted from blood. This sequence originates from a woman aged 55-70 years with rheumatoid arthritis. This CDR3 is CASSVVAGSVKNTDTQYF. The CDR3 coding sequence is TGTGCCAGCAGCGTCGTAGCGGGATCTGTAAAAAACACAGATACGCAGTATTTT.